The 10 T cell receptor beta chains in this list originate from one sample, sequenced in a study of HIV-infected patients and healthy controls. No cell fractionation was done, so the repertoire covers all unsorted peripheral blood T cells. Reverse transcription used around 500 ng RNA and constant-region primers for alpha and beta. Each of the alpha and beta chains got its own library through chain-specific third strand synthesis with indices. TCRdb recomputed calls from the 5' RACE reads with MiXCR, one row per CDR3 protein. In the table there are about 4,200 distinct CDR3 sequences, roughly 13% of which are singletons. Here the sequenced sample was blood, taken before antiretroviral therapy. The receptors were sampled from an adult with HIV infection.

In the case of this clonotype: Possible read error: a much larger clone is one base away. The chain recombines TRBV18 with TRBJ1-5, with D hard to call. The CDR3 loop spans 13 amino acids. Germline CDR1 reads KGHSH; CDR2 reads LQKENI. Here the CDR3 reads CASSDGLDQHQHF. The DNA for the CDR3 is TGTGCCAGCTCGGACGGGCTGGATCAGCACCAGCATTTT.

By share, this clonotype counts as large. The chain joins TRBV5-5 to TRBJ1-5; D is undetermined. This CDR3 has 12 residues. Trimming left V 4 bases short and J 5 bases short, with 7 bases between. Germline-derived CDR1 and CDR2 are SGHKS and YYEKEE (reference sequence). The CDR3, as DNA: TGTGCCAGCAGCGAGGAGGATCAGCCCCAGCATTTT. Its protein product is CASSEEDQPQHF. Filled out from reference TRBV5-5 and TRBJ1-5, the complete variable domain reads DAGVTQSPTHLIKTRGQQVTLRCSPISGHKSVSWYQQVLGQGPQFIFQYYEKEERGRGNFPDRFSARQFPNYSSELNVNALLLGDSALYLCASSEEDQPQHFGDGTRLSIL.

This clonotype has more than one count but fewer than ten. The rearrangement uses TRBV12-3 or TRBV12-4 and TRBJ1-3; tentative D call: TRBD1 (6 bases). Trimming took off 4 bases at V and 2 bases at J, with 6 bases between the two ends. The CDR3 runs 13 residues. The CDR3 reads CASSSGAGNTIYF. The CDR3 DNA sequence: TGTGCCAGCAGTTCAGGGGCTGGAAACACCATATATTTT.

Notes on this clonotype: With a much larger clone just one base away, this may be a read error. This chain joins TRBV7-9 and TRBJ1-3; 8 positions agree with TRBD1. Looked up from germline, CDR1 is SEHNR and CDR2 is FQNEAQ (reference sequence). The CDR3 covers 14 residues. The CDR3 loop reads CARSSRTGHNTIYF. The CDR3 DNA reads TGTGCCAGAAGCTCCCGGACAGGGCACAACACCATATATTTT.

This clonotype is labeled medium-sized. The CDR3 bases are TGTGCCAGCAGTTCGCAGGGTCGAGGAAATGAAAAACTGTTTTTT. Protein product: CASSSQGRGNEKLFF. V and J are TRBV28 and TRBJ1-4, with D tentatively TRBD1 (5 bases). CDR1 and CDR2 (germline): MDHEN, SYDVKM. V gave up 4 bases and J gave up 5 bases, with 14 bases separating them. CDR3 size: 15 residues.

The V and J genes are TRBV29-1 and TRBJ1-5, with D unresolved. The CDR3 consists of 14 residues. Trimming pared 4 bases from V and 3 bases from J, leaving 13 bases between. The germline CDR1 and CDR2 sequences are SQVTM and ANQGSEA. The CDR3 reads CSVVVGVNNQPQHF. The CDR3 coding sequence is TGCAGCGTTGTTGTCGGGGTCAACAATCAGCCCCAGCATTTT.

The count of this clonotype is one. This chain links TRBV10-3 with TRBJ2-2; maybe TRBD1 (7 bases). There are 14 residues in the CDR3. Trimming pared 11 bases from V and 11 bases from J, leaving 24 bases between. Germline loops: CDR1 ENHRY, CDR2 SYGVKD. The CDR3 nucleotides read TGTGCCGCGGGGACTGACAGGGCCCCCTGTGAGCTGTTTTTT. Its translation is CAAGTDRAPCELFF.

Judged by abundance, this clonotype is medium-sized. The J gene is TRBJ2-2, the V gene TRBV24-1; weak D call: TRBD2 (6 bases). Germline V gene data show CDR1 as KGHDR and CDR2 as SFDVKD. This CDR3 has 14 amino acids. The V gene lost 5 bases and the J gene lost 6 bases, with 12 bases spanning the gap. Written as DNA, the CDR3 is TGTGCCACCAGTGTCGGGAGCCGGGCCGGGGAGCTGTTTTTT. It encodes CATSVGSRAGELFF.

By proportion, this clonotype is medium-sized. The rearrangement links TRBV4-3 to TRBJ2-3; the match to TRBD2 covers 7 bases. This CDR3 spans 15 amino acids. V was clipped by 0 bases and J by 8 bases; unmatched bases: 8. Looked up from germline, CDR1 is LGHNA and CDR2 is YSLEER. This CDR3 reads CASSQEPGKRGTQYF. As DNA, the CDR3 is TGCGCCAGCAGCCAAGAACCAGGGAAGCGGGGTACGCAGTATTTT.

This clonotype came up many times. This chain joins TRBV6-5 and TRBJ2-3; 7 positions match TRBD2. Trimming at V came to 6 bases and at J to 5 bases, leaving 5 bases not matched to a gene. The germline CDR1 and CDR2 sequences are MNHEY and SVGAGI. This CDR3 comprises 13 residues. Here the CDR3 reads CASSLPGGDTQYF. The CDR3 nucleotides read TGTGCCAGCAGCCTCCCGGGGGGAGATACGCAGTATTTT.